Below are 31 T cell receptor beta chains sequenced from a single sample in a study of beta chain features in type 1 diabetes. The investigators reverse transcribed all of the isolated RNA, so they sequenced expressed TCRB transcripts. Sequenced by immunoSEQ multiplex PCR; TCRdb stores in-frame clones only, minus some. The sample carries over 300,000 clones, around 7.6% recorded once. Sequencing input: central memory CD4+ T cells from blood. The receptors derive from a young woman in good health.

The chain joins TRBV28 to TRBJ2-7; unclear D gene. The CDR3 has 11 amino acids. V lost 7 bases and J 5 bases, leaving 9 bases between the germline ends. Germline values: CDR1 MDHEN, CDR2 SYDVKM. The chain's CDR3 is CASKDLDEQYF. In DNA, the CDR3 is TGTGCCAGCAAGGATCTTGACGAGCAGTACTTC.

In its sample, this clone was seen a few times. V gene TRBV18 combines with J gene TRBJ2-2; tentatively, D is TRBD2 (5 bases). This CDR3 has 16 amino acids. Trimming left V 3 bases short and J 6 bases short, with 17 bases between. Germline values: CDR1 KGHSH, CDR2 LQKENI. CDR3 DNA: TGTGCCAGCTCACCTCCTAGCACAAACCCGGCCGGGGAGCTGTTTTTT. It specifies CASSPPSTNPAGELFF.

V gene TRBV27 combines with J gene TRBJ1-4, with 9 bases identical to TRBD1. The germline V gene encodes CDR1 MNHEY and CDR2 SMNVEV (reference sequence). The CDR3 sequence is 16 residues long. J gave up 7 bases and V 4 bases, and 10 bases lay outside the gene matches. In DNA, the CDR3 is TGTGCCAGCAGTTCGACCCCGGGACAGGGAGGTGAAAAACTGTTTTTT. Amino acid sequence: CASSSTPGQGGEKLFF.

This clone was found many times. The V gene is TRBV18, the J gene TRBJ1-5; D is uncertain. The ends were cut back, 3 bases at V and 6 bases at J, with 9 bases in the middle. Germline V CDR1 and CDR2: KGHSH, LQKENI. This CDR3 has 13 amino acids. The CDR3 sequence: CASSPGDSQPQHF. The CDR3 nucleotides are TGTGCCAGCTCACCCGGGGATAGTCAGCCCCAGCATTTT.

The rearrangement uses TRBV29-1 and TRBJ2-5; 11 nucleotides align to TRBD2. TRBJ2-7 explains the end of the DNA better; the J call may be wrong. This CDR3 spans 13 amino acids. Germline assignment: CDR1 SQVTM and CDR2 ANQGSEA. CDR3 sequence reads: CSVTSGTIHEQYF. CDR3 DNA: TGCAGCGTGACTAGCGGGACGATCCACGAGCAGTACTTC.

DNA of the CDR3: TGTGCCAGCTCACCCGGGACACCTCACACCGGGGAGCTGTTTTTT. It translates to CASSPGTPHTGELFF. The chain is built from TRBV18 and TRBJ2-2; tentative D call: TRBD1 (6 bases). Germline CDR1 reads KGHSH; CDR2 reads LQKENI. The CDR3 has 15 amino acids. The ends were cut back, 3 bases at V and 3 bases at J, with 11 bases in the middle.

This clone turned up a few times. The V and J genes are TRBV5-1 and TRBJ2-5; tentatively, D is TRBD1 (5 bases). The CDR3 is made up of 12 amino acids. The V gene lost 4 bases and the J gene lost 3 bases, with 7 bases spanning the gap. Germline V gene data show CDR1 as SGHRS and CDR2 as YFSETQ. CDR3 amino acids: CASSGAEETQYF. The CDR3 DNA is TGCGCCAGCAGCGGGGCTGAAGAGACCCAGTACTTC.

CDR3 region: CASSGQGALGGYTF. Written as DNA, the CDR3 is TGTGCCAGCAGCGGACAGGGGGCCCTTGGGGGCTACACCTTC. The genes are TRBV27 and TRBJ1-2; TRBD1 aligns across 11 bases. This CDR3 spans 14 amino acids. V lost 6 bases and J lost 8; bases outside the gene matches: 8. The germline CDR1 and CDR2 sequences are MNHEY and SMNVEV (reference sequence).

This clone was seen more than once but under ten times. The chain combines TRBV28 with TRBJ2-5; no reliable D call. CDR1 MDHEN and CDR2 SYDVKM come from the germline V gene. The V end lost 2 bases, the J end lost 5 bases, and 9 bases lay between the germline ends. CDR3 length: 13 residues. The CDR3 here is CASSLRYQETQYF. CDR3 nucleotide sequence: TGTGCCAGCAGTTTAAGATATCAGGAGACCCAGTACTTC.

The chain has TRBV2 and TRBJ1-4; weak D call: TRBD1 (5 bases). CDR3 length: 14 amino acids. The germline V and J ends were trimmed by 7 bases and 5 bases, with 14 bases remaining between them. Germline CDR1 reads SNHLY; CDR2 reads FYNNEI. The CDR3 reads CASKTNRDNEKLFF. CDR3 sequence (DNA): TGTGCCAGCAAAACCAACCGGGACAATGAAAAACTGTTTTTT.

Ten or more counts support this clone. In nucleotides, the CDR3 is TGTGCCAGCAGCTTACTGCAGTCGGCTCAGCCCCAGCATTTT. This translates into CASSLLQSAQPQHF. The chain has TRBV7-6 and TRBJ1-5; D call uncertain. V was clipped by 2 bases and J by 6 bases, with 11 bases between them. The CDR3 runs 14 residues. The germline gives CDR1 SGHVS, CDR2 FNYEAQ.

This sequence joins TRBV7-3 and TRBJ2-3; TRBD2 is a possible D gene (6 bases). V lost 1 base, J lost 4 bases, and 9 bases lay in between. The CDR3 sequence is 14 residues long. Per germline, CDR1 SGHTA and CDR2 FQGTGA. CDR3 nucleotides: TGTGCCAGCAGCTTAAGGAGGGAATCAGATACGCAGTATTTT. It codes for CASSLRRESDTQYF. The complete variable domain, with remaining parts taken from reference TRBV7-3 and TRBJ2-3, reads GAGVSQTPSNKVTEKGKYVELRCDPISGHTALYWYRQSLGQGPEFLIYFQGTGAADDSGLPNDRFFAVRPEGSVSTLKIQRTERGDSAVYLCASSLRRESDTQYFGPGTRLTVL.

This rearrangement joins TRBV11-2 to TRBJ2-7, with 8 bases lining up with TRBD1. The V segment lost 5 bases and the J segment 4 bases; nucleotides outside the gene matches: 10. In germline, CDR1 is SGHAT, CDR2 FQNNGV. The CDR3 has 15 residues. In DNA form, the CDR3 reads TGTGCCAGCAGCCACGGACAGGGAAGGTATTACGAGCAGTACTTC. It translates to CASSHGQGRYYEQYF.

The chain links TRBV28 to TRBJ2-6; the D gene is possibly TRBD1 (5 bases). V was trimmed by 4 bases and J by 4 bases, leaving 11 bases between them. The CDR3 extends over 15 amino acids. Germline CDR1 reads MDHEN; CDR2 reads SYDVKM. CDR3 sequence reads: CASSSSGRGANVLTF. The CDR3 nucleotides read TGTGCCAGCAGTTCGTCAGGGCGGGGGGCCAACGTCCTGACTTTC.

Only a few counts were recorded for this clone. The V call is TRBV4-2, the J call TRBJ2-7; 10 bases agree with TRBD2. Trimming took 1 base from V and 4 from J; bases not matched to a gene: 4. Per germline, CDR1 LGHNA and CDR2 YNFKEQ. The CDR3 has 15 amino acids. The CDR3: CASSQAGTSDYEQYF. CDR3 nucleotides: TGTGCCAGCAGCCAAGCCGGGACTAGCGATTACGAGCAGTACTTC.

The chain joins TRBV7-2 to TRBJ1-2, with 7 positions matching TRBD1. This CDR3 comprises 13 residues. V was clipped by 5 bases and J by 8 bases; unmatched bases: 8. Germline V CDR1 and CDR2: SGHTA, FQGNSA. The CDR3 here is CASSVKGGGGYTF. Here the CDR3 DNA reads TGTGCCAGCAGCGTTAAAGGGGGCGGAGGCTACACCTTC.

This clone appeared many times. CDR3 DNA: TGTGCCAGCCTGACTACAAGGAACACTGAAGCTTTCTTT. Amino acid sequence: CASLTTRNTEAFF. V and J are TRBV6-5 and TRBJ1-1; D is unresolved. Germline values: CDR1 MNHEY, CDR2 SVGAGI. The V gene lost 8 bases and the J gene lost 1 base, with 11 bases spanning the gap. The CDR3 has 13 residues.

The gene calls are TRBV25-1 and TRBJ2-7; 11 bases line up with TRBD1. CDR1 and CDR2 (germline): MGHDK, SYGVNS. This CDR3 contains 14 residues. The trim removed 8 bases at V and 0 bases at J, leaving 3 bases unmatched. The CDR3 DNA follows: TGTGCCAGCGCCGGGACAGGGGGCTCCTACGAGCAGTACTTC. It translates to CASAGTGGSYEQYF.

The chain couples TRBV7-9 to TRBJ2-7, with 12 bases aligning to TRBD2. The CDR3 has 16 residues. V lost 5 bases to trimming and J lost 5 bases; unmatched junction nucleotides: 10. The germline CDR1 and CDR2 sequences are SEHNR and FQNEAQ (reference sequence). This CDR3 is CASSGRLAGGPNEQYF. The CDR3 DNA sequence: TGTGCCAGCAGCGGGCGGCTAGCGGGAGGGCCTAACGAGCAGTACTTC.

The J gene is TRBJ1-2, the V gene TRBV2, with D possibly TRBD1 on 6 matching bases. Trimming took 10 bases from V and 3 from J, leaving 15 bases between them. Germline values: CDR1 SNHLY, CDR2 FYNNEI. The CDR3 spans 13 residues. The CDR3 bases are TGTGCCAACCCACAGGGTAGCGACTATGGCTACACCTTC. Encoded protein: CANPQGSDYGYTF.

A few counts support this clone. CDR3 residues: CASSHGQGPSGNTIYF. The CDR3 DNA is TGTGCCAGCAGCCATGGACAGGGCCCCTCTGGAAACACCATATATTTT. This sequence joins TRBV4-2 and TRBJ1-3; 8 bases line up with TRBD1. CDR3 length: 16 amino acids. J gave up 0 bases and V 3 bases, and 4 bases lay outside the gene matches. Per the germline V gene, CDR1 is LGHNA and CDR2 is YNFKEQ.

The V gene is TRBV7-8, the J gene TRBJ2-5; 12 nucleotides line up with TRBD2. CDR1 SGHVS and CDR2 FQNEAQ come from the germline V gene. The trim removed 2 bases at V and 1 base at J, leaving 8 bases unmatched. CDR3 length: 18 amino acids. CDR3 sequence: CASSLSLAGGTTQETQYF. CDR3 bases: TGTGCCAGCAGCTTAAGCCTAGCGGGAGGGACAACCCAAGAGACCCAGTACTTC. Full variable domain (rest looked up from reference TRBV7-8 and TRBJ2-5): GAGVSQSPRYKVAKRGQDVALRCDPISGHVSLFWYQQALGQGPEFLTYFQNEAQLDKSGLPSDRFFAERPEGSVSTLKIQRTQQEDSAVYLCASSLSLAGGTTQETQYFGPGTRLLVL.

A remark on this clone: The junction does not match germline at one end; this may be a read error. The sample contains more than one DNA sequence encoding this CDR3. V is TRBV29-1 and J is TRBJ2-1, with D perhaps TRBD1 or TRBD2 (5 bases each). Germline values: CDR1 SQVTM, CDR2 ANQGSEA. This CDR3 has 15 amino acids. CDR3 DNA sequence: TGCAGCGCCCGACCCCTGGCGCAGGGAGACAATGAACAGTTCTTC. Translating it yields CSARPLAQGDNEQFF.

V is TRBV5-1 and J is TRBJ2-7; tentatively, D is TRBD2 (5 bases). The CDR3 is made up of 14 amino acids. Deletions cut 3 bases from V and 3 bases from J, with 13 bases between. The germline V gene has CDR1 SGHRS and CDR2 YFSETQ. DNA for the CDR3: TGCGCCAGCAGCTCGGAGCCGGGGAGCTACGAGCAGTACTTC. It is translated as CASSSEPGSYEQYF.

In this sample, this clone turned up a few times. The CDR3: CSAGDSYEQYF. The DNA for the CDR3 is TGCAGTGCGGGGGACAGCTACGAGCAGTACTTC. This chain uses TRBV20-1 with TRBJ2-7, with 7 bases matching TRBD1. CDR1 is DFQATT, CDR2 SNEGSKA, per germline (reference sequence). CDR3 length: 11 residues. After removal of 6 bases from V and 3 bases from J, the junction contained 2 bases not matched to a gene.

This clone was observed a handful of times. J is TRBJ1-4 and V is TRBV9, with 7 bases matching TRBD1. Germline trimming cut 1 base from V and 5 bases from J; bases unmatched to any gene: 5. Germline V gene lookup returns CDR1 SGDLS and CDR2 YYNGEE. The CDR3 covers 15 residues. This CDR3 is CASSVSGTENEKLFF. The CDR3 region has the DNA TGTGCCAGCAGCGTATCCGGGACAGAAAATGAAAAACTGTTTTTT.

This clone was detected a few times. This CDR3 is CASSLQTGRDTQYF. DNA of the CDR3: TGTGCCAGCAGCCTACAGACAGGGCGGGATACGCAGTATTTT. V is TRBV7-2 and J is TRBJ2-3; TRBD1 aligns across 7 bases. The CDR3 runs to 14 residues. V lost 5 bases and J lost 6; bases outside the gene matches: 8. Germline V lookup: CDR1 SGHTA, CDR2 FQGNSA. Together with reference TRBV7-2 and TRBJ2-3, the CDR3 gives the full variable domain: GAGVSQSPSNKVTEKGKDVELRCDPISGHTALYWYRQSLGQGLEFLIYFQGNSAPDKSGLPSDRFSAERTGGSVSTLTIQRTQQEDSAVYLCASSLQTGRDTQYFGPGTRLTVL.

This clone has a handful of counts. The chain recombines TRBV7-2 with TRBJ2-2; TRBD2 might be the D (6 bases). Germline V lookup: CDR1 SGHTA, CDR2 FQGNSA. With 3 bases removed from V and 5 bases from J, the gap between germline ends came to 16 bases. This CDR3 contains 16 residues. CDR3: CASSLGLALRTGELFF. In DNA form, the CDR3 reads TGTGCCAGCAGCTTGGGGCTAGCGCTACGAACCGGGGAGCTGTTTTTT.

The sample holds a few counts of this clone. This chain uses TRBV4-1 with TRBJ2-5; 13 bases fit TRBD2. Germline values: CDR1 MGHRA, CDR2 YSYEKL. The CDR3 consists of 14 residues. After removal of 4 bases from V and 5 bases from J, the junction contained 1 base not matched to a gene. In nucleotides, the CDR3 is TGCGCCAGCAGCCGGACTAGCGGGAGTGAGACCCAGTACTTC. It translates to CASSRTSGSETQYF.

This clone has just a few counts. The chain has TRBV28 and TRBJ1-2; the D gene is possibly TRBD1 (5 bases). V was shortened by 5 bases and J by 4 bases, with 17 bases between the two germline ends. The V gene's germline CDR1 is MDHEN and CDR2 SYDVKM. This CDR3 contains 15 residues. CDR3 in amino acids: CASSIGTGSFYGYTF. Here the CDR3 DNA reads TGTGCCAGCAGTATAGGGACTGGTTCCTTCTATGGCTACACCTTC.

This clone has only a few counts. The gene calls are TRBV5-4 and TRBJ2-3; 7 bases are a match to TRBD2. Germline values: CDR1 SGHNT, CDR2 YYREEE (reference sequence). This CDR3 spans 14 amino acids. V gave up 4 bases and J gave up 5 bases; unmatched junction bases: 7. CDR3 sequence reads: CASSTGTIEDTQYF. The CDR3, as DNA: TGTGCCAGCAGCACCGGGACTATTGAAGATACGCAGTATTTT. Together with reference TRBV5-4 and TRBJ2-3, the CDR3 gives the full variable domain: ETGVTQSPTHLIKTRGQQVTLRCSSQSGHNTVSWYQQALGQGPQFIFQYYREEENGRGNFPPRFSGLQFPNYSSELNVNALELDDSALYLCASSTGTIEDTQYFGPGTRLTVL.